This TCR beta chain was recovered during a study of T cells in Graves' hyperthyroidism and ophthalmopathy. If no ophthalmopathy progression occurred within 18 months, Graves' hyperthyroidism was stable. Patients aged 18 to 65 with hyperthyroidism were newly diagnosed, with duration under 2 months. From germline, CDR1 is SGHVS and CDR2 FQNEAQ. This CDR3 contains 14 residues. J was trimmed by 8 bases and V by 0 bases; bases with no gene match: 3. The investigators amplified TCR beta CDR3 regions from RNA transcripts. TCR CDR3 regions were first amplified by RT-PCR with HTBI primers. TCRdb fed the multiplex PCR reads into MiXCR, producing one record per CDR3 protein. The repertoire consists of around 700,000 distinct CDR3 sequences, with just over 35% occurring once and the leading ten covering roughly 30%.

The receptor's source is a woman aged 40 to 55 with Graves' hyperthyroidism. The chain uses TRBV7-8 and TRBJ2-1; 8 nucleotides agree with TRBD2. Sequenced: blood. This CDR3 reads CASSLARGGDEQFF. The DNA of the CDR3 is TGTGCCAGCAGCTTAGCACGGGGGGGAGATGAGCAGTTCTTC. The whole variable domain, remainder taken from reference TRBV7-8 and TRBJ2-1, is GAGVSQSPRYKVAKRGQDVALRCDPISGHVSLFWYQQALGQGPEFLTYFQNEAQLDKSGLPSDRFFAERPEGSVSTLKIQRTQQEDSAVYLCASSLARGGDEQFFGPGTRLTVL.